What follows describes a single TCR beta chain. Its antigen is not known. Every TCR beta cDNA library bore unique molecular identifiers. Starting from roughly 1 to 10 million T cells, the study yielded roughly 0.5 million cDNA molecules. TCRdb called the PCR reads again in MiXCR, with one record for every CDR3 protein. The sample shows about 560,000 distinct CDR3 sequences, 40% to 50% of them seen only once. This record belongs to a study of post-analysis software for immune sequencing data. Study outcomes and limitations: Roughly five TRBV segments appeared more often in patients than in controls, and TRBV5-6, TRBV5-1 and TRBV20-1 were among these. By F measure, samples from a shared preparation batch strongly co-clustered. Significantly decreased normalized Chao1 diversity was recorded for multiple sclerosis patients relative to controls.

Per germline, CDR1 SGHRS and CDR2 YFSETQ. The CDR3 has 14 residues. Trimming took 2 bases from V and 6 from J, leaving 13 bases between them. The chain recombines TRBV5-1 with TRBJ2-3, with no clear D. The sequencing sample was made of blood. The TCR comes from a girl under 18 with multiple sclerosis. CDR3 sequence: CASSFGRVLDTQYF. The DNA of the CDR3 is TGCGCCAGCAGCTTTGGTAGGGTTTTGGATACGCAGTATTTT.